This TCR beta chain stems from a study of OX40 agonist ivuxolimab in advanced cancers. TCRdb's table, derived via immunoSEQ multiplex PCR, lists solely in-frame clones and lacks some. The sample includes more than 60,000 clones, roughly 80% of them seen just once. Blood sampling was done at baseline, cycle 4 day 1, and cycle 7 day 1. Concerning this clone: Sequence at one end of the junction differs from germline and may be a read error.

This CDR3 has 14 amino acids. The sequences come from CD4+ or CD8+ T cells sorted from blood, collected in a trial of the OX40 agonist ivuxolimab. The receptor comes from an adult with an advanced solid tumor such as melanoma, head and neck, liver or kidney cancer. This chain uses TRBV23-1 with TRBJ1-2; 9 positions match TRBD1. TRBV23-1 counts as an open reading frame of uncertain function. CDR3 residues: CAGLQGAINHGYTF. CDR3 bases: TGCGCCGGGCTACAGGGGGCGATTAACCATGGCTACACCTTC.